These 7 T cell receptor beta chains came from one sample sequenced in a study of T cell repertoires in cytomegalovirus infection. TCRdb ran MiXCR on the reads and lists one entry per CDR3 protein. The sample has approximately 750,000 distinct CDR3 sequences; under 40% are singletons. The sample consisted of PBMCs. These receptors were taken from a human donor in good health (CMV status not recorded). Some clones in this sample may be carry-over from other donors' samples.

A few counts support this clonotype. This chain links TRBV6-5 with TRBJ1-2; 8 bases are shared with TRBD1. This CDR3 has 17 amino acids. Germline V gives CDR1 MNHEY, CDR2 SVGAGI. With 0 bases clipped from V and 1 base from J, the junction kept 7 bases outside the gene matches. CDR3 coding DNA: TGTGCCAGCAGTTACTCTTTGGACAGGGAGCTTAACTATGGCTACACCTTC. Residues: CASSYSLDRELNYGYTF.

The V call is TRBV15, the J call TRBJ1-5; unclear D gene. Germline V CDR1 and CDR2: LNHNV, YYDKDF (reference sequence). V lost 6 bases and J lost 2, with 14 bases in between. This CDR3 region has 15 residues. CDR3 sequence: CATRTGGGGNQPQHF. DNA for the CDR3: TGTGCCACCAGAACGGGCGGCGGGGGCAATCAGCCCCAGCATTTT.

The chain couples TRBV7-6 to TRBJ1-1; no clear D gene. V was pared by 5 bases and J by 1 base, with 17 bases between. CDR1 and CDR2 (germline): SGHVS, FNYEAQ. The CDR3 sequence is 16 residues long. The CDR3 here is CASSKDRVGANTEAFF. In nucleotides, the CDR3 is TGTGCCAGCAGCAAGGATCGGGTGGGTGCGAACACTGAAGCTTTCTTT.

This clonotype has at least ten counts. The J gene is TRBJ1-2, the V gene TRBV12-3 or TRBV12-4, with TRBD1 as a possible D gene (5 bases). V lost 6 bases, J lost 3 bases, and 8 bases lay in between. The CDR3 loop spans 12 amino acids. The CDR3 DNA reads as TGTGCCAGCAGCTTACAGGACTATGGCTACACCTTC. It is translated as CASSLQDYGYTF.

On this clonotype: Relative to the germline gene, one junction end is altered; a read error may explain this. The chain joins TRBV7-8 to TRBJ2-7; TRBD1 aligns across 11 bases. The CDR3 loop spans 15 amino acids. Germline V gene sequence: CDR1 SGHVS, CDR2 FQNEAQ. CDR3 sequence reads: CSSSDPGQGAYEQYF. The CDR3 coding sequence is TGTTCCAGCAGCGACCCGGGACAGGGGGCCTACGAGCAGTACTTC.

With respect to this clonotype: One end of the junction is discordant with germline, which a read error may explain. CDR3 in DNA: TGTGCTAGCAGCTCCAAAGAGGACACTGAAGCTTTCTTT. This gives the protein CASSSKEDTEAFF. V gene TRBV7-6 combines with J gene TRBJ1-1; D is ambiguous. The CDR3 consists of 13 residues. Germline CDR1 is SGHVS and CDR2 is FNYEAQ.

This clonotype was seen a handful of times. The chain employs TRBV12-3 or TRBV12-4 and TRBJ2-4, with 7 bases that match TRBD1. The trim removed 7 bases at V and 3 bases at J, leaving 9 bases unmatched. The CDR3 extends over 15 amino acids. The CDR3 DNA follows: TGTGCCAGCACTGTCGCAGGGGGTCACAAAAACATTCAGTACTTC. It is translated as CASTVAGGHKNIQYF.